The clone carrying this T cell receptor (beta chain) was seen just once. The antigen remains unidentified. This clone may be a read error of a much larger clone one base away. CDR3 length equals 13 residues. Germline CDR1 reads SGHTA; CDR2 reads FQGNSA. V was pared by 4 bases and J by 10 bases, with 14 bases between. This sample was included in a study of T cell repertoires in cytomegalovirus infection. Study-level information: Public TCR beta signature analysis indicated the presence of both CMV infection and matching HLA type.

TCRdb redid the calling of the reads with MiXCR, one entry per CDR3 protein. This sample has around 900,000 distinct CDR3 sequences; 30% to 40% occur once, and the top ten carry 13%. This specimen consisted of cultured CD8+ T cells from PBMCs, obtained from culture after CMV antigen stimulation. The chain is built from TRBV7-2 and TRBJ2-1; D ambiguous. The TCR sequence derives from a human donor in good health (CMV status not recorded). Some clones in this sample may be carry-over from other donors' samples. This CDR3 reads CASSWESIGEQFF. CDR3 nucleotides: TGTGCCAGCAGCTGGGAATCGATAGGGGAGCAGTTCTTC.